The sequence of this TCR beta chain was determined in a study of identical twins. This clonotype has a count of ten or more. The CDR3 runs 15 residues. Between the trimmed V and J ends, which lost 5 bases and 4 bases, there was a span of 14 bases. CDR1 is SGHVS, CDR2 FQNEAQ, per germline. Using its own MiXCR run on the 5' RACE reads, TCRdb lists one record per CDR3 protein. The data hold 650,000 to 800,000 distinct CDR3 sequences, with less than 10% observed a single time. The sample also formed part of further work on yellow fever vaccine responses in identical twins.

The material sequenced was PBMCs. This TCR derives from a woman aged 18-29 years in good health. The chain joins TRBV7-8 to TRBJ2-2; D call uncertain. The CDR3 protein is CASSLPRGGTGELFF. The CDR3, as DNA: TGTGCCAGCAGCCTCCCGCGCGGCGGCACCGGGGAGCTGTTTTTT.